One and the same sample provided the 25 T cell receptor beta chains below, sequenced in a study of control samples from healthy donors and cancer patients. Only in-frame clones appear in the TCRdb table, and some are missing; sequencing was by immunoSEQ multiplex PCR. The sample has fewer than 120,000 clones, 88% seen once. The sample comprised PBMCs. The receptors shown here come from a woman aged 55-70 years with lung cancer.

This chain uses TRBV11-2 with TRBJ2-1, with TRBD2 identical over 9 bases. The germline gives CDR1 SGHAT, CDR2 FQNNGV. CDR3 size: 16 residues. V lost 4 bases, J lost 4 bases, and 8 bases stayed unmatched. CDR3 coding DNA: TGTGCCAGCAGCTCTCCGACTAGCGGCCTTTACAATGAGCAGTTCTTC. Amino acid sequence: CASSSPTSGLYNEQFF.

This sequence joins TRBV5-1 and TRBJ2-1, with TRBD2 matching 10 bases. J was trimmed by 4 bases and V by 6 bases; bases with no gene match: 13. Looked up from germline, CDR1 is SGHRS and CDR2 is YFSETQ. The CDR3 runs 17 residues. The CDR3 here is CASTSGSASVSYNEQFF. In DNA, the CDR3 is TGCGCCAGCACTAGCGGGAGCGCTTCTGTCTCATACAATGAGCAGTTCTTC.

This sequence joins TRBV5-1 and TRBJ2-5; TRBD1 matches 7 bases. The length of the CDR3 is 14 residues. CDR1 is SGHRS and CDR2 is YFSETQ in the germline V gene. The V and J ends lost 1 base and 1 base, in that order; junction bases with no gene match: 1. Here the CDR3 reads CASSLQGVQETQYF. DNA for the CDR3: TGCGCCAGCAGCTTGCAGGGGGTCCAAGAGACCCAGTACTTC.

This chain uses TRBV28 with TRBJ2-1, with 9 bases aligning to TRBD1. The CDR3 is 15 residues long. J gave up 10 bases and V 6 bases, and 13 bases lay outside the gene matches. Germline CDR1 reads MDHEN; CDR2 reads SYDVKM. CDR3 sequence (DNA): TGTGCCAGCAGCCCCACCGGGACAGGGTCTAACGAGCAGTTCTTC. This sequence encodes CASSPTGTGSNEQFF.

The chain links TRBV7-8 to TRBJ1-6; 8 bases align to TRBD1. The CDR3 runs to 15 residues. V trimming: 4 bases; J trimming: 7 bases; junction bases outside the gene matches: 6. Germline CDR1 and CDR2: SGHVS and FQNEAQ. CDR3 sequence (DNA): TGTGCCAGCAGCTCTAGGACAGGGTTCAATTCACCCCTCCACTTT. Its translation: CASSSRTGFNSPLHF.

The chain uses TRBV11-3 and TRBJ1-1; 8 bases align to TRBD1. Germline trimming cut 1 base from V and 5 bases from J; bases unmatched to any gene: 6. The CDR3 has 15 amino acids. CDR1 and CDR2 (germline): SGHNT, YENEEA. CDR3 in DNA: TGTGCCAGCAGCTTAGTCTCAGGGGGCTTTACTGAAGCTTTCTTT. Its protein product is CASSLVSGGFTEAFF.

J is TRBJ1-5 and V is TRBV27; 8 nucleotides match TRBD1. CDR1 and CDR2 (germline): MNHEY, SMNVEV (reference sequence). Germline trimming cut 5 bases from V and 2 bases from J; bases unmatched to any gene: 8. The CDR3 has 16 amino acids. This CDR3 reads CASSAGTGHRNQPQHF. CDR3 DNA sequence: TGTGCCAGCAGTGCAGGGACAGGACATCGCAATCAGCCCCAGCATTTT.

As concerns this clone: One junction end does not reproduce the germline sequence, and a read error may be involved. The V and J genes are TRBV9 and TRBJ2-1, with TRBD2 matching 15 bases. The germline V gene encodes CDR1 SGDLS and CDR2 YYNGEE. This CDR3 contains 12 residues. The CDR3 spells CASGTSGRFLIF. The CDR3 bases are TGTGCCAGCGGGACTAGCGGGAGGTTCCTCATCTTC.

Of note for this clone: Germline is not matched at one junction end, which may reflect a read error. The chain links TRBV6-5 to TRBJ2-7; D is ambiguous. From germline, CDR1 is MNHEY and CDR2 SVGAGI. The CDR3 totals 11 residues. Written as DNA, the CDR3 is TGTGCCAGCAGTTTAAATTACGAACAGTACTTC. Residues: CASSLNYEQYF.

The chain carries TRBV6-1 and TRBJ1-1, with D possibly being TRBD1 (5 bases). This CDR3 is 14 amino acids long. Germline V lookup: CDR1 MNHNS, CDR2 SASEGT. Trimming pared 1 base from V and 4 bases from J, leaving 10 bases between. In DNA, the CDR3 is TGTGCCAGCAGTGAAGATGGGGCAGGCACTGAAGCTTTCTTT. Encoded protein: CASSEDGAGTEAFF.

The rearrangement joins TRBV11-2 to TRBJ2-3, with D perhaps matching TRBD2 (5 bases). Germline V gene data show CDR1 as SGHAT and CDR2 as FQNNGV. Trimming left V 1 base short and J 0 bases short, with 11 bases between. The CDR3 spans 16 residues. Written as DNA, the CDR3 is TGTGCCAGCAGCTTAGCGCTAGCTGCTAGCACAGATACGCAGTATTTT. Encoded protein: CASSLALAASTDTQYF.

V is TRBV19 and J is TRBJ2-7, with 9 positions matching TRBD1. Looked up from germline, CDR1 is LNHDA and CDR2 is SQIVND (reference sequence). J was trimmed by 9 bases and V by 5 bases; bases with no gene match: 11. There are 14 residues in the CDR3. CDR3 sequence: CASSLRDRDPRQYF. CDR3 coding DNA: TGTGCCAGTAGTCTCCGGGACAGGGATCCTCGGCAGTACTTC.

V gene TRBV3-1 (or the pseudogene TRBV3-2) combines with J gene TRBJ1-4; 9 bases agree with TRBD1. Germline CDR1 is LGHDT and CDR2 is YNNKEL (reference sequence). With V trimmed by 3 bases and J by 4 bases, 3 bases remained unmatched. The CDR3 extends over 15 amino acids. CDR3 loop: CASSQVTGGNEKLFF. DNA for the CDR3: TGTGCCAGCAGCCAGGTGACAGGGGGTAATGAAAAACTGTTTTTT.

For the CDR3, the DNA is TGTGCCAGCAGCCCAAATGGACAGGGGCCGGGGGAGCTGTTTTTT. Its translation is CASSPNGQGPGELFF. The chain links TRBV7-9 to TRBJ2-2; 9 nucleotides agree with TRBD1. The CDR3 contains 15 residues. The germline V gene has CDR1 SEHNR and CDR2 FQNEAQ (reference sequence). V shed 5 bases, J shed 8 bases, and the junction held 9 bases outside the gene matches.

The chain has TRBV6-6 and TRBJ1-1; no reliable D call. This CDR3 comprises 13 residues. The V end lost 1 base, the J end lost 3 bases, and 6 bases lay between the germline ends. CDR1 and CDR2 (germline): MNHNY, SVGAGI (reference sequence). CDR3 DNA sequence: TGTGCCAGCAGTTACTGGTCCGACACTGAAGCTTTCTTT. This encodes CASSYWSDTEAFF.

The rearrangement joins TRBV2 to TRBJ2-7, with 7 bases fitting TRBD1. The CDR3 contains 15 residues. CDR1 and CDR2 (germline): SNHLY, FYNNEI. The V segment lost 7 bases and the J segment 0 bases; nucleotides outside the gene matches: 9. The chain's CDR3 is CASTIRDSSSYEQYF. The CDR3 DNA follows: TGTGCCAGCACCATCCGGGACAGTAGCTCCTACGAGCAGTACTTC.

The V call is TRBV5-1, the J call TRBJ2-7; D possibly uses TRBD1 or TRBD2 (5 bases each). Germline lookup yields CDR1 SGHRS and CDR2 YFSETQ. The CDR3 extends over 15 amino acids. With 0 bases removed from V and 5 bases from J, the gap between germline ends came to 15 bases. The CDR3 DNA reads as TGCGCCAGCAGCTTGGGGGACGGGATCGACCACGAGCAGTACTTC. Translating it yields CASSLGDGIDHEQYF. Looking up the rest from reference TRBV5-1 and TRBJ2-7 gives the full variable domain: KAGVTQTPRYLIKTRGQQVTLSCSPISGHRSVSWYQQTPGQGLQFLFEYFSETQRNKGNFPGRFSGRQFSNSRSEMNVSTLELGDSALYLCASSLGDGIDHEQYFGPGTRLTVT.

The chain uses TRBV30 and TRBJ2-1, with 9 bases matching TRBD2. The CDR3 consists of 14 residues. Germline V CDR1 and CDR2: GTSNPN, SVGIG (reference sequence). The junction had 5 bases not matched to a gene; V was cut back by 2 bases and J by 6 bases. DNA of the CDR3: TGTGCCTGGAGTATAAGCGGGGGGACCAATGAGCAGTTCTTC. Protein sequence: CAWSISGGTNEQFF.

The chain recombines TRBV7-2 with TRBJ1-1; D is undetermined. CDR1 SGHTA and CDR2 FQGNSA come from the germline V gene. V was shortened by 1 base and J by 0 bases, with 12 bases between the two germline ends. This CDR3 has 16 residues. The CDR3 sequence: CASSLVFTGMNTEAFF. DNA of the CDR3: TGTGCCAGCAGCTTAGTATTTACGGGTATGAACACTGAAGCTTTCTTT.

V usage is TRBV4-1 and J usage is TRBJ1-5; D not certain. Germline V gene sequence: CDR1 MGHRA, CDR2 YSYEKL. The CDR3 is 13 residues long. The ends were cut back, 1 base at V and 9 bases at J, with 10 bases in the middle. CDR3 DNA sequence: TGCGCCAGCAGCCAAGGTTTCGAGCGGCCCCAGCATTTT. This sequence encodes CASSQGFERPQHF.

The CDR3 DNA is TGTGCCAGTAGTACCGTTCTCCCCCGGGACAGCTATGGCTACACCTTC. It specifies CASSTVLPRDSYGYTF. The chain couples TRBV19 to TRBJ1-2; 7 positions match TRBD1. Trimming at V came to 4 bases and at J to 4 bases, leaving 12 bases not matched to a gene. CDR3 length: 16 residues. The germline gives CDR1 LNHDA, CDR2 SQIVND (reference sequence).

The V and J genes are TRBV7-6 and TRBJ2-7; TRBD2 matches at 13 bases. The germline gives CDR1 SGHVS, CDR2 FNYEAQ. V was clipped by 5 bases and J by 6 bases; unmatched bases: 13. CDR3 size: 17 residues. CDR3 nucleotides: TGTGCCAGCAGCCCGGAACAACTAGCGGGAGGGCCGTCCGAGCAGTACTTC. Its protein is CASSPEQLAGGPSEQYF.

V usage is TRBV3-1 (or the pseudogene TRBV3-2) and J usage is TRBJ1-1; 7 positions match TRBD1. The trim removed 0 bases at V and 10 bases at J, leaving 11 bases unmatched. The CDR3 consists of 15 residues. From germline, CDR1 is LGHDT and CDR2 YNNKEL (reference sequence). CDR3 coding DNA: TGTGCCAGCAGCCAAGACACCACAGGGGCGGGCGGAGCTTTCTTT. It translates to CASSQDTTGAGGAFF.

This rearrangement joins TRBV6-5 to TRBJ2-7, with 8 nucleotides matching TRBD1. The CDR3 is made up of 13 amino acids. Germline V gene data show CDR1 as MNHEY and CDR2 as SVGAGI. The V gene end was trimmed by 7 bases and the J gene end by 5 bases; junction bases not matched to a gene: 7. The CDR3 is CASIRAQGDEQYF. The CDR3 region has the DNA TGTGCCAGCATCCGAGCACAGGGGGACGAGCAGTACTTC.

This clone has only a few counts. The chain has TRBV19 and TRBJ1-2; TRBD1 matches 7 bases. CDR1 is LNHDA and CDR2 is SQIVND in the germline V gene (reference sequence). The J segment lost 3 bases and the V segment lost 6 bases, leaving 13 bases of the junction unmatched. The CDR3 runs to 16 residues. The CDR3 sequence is CASSRDRVELDYGYTF. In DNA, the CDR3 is TGTGCCAGTAGCCGTGACAGGGTAGAGTTGGACTATGGCTACACCTTC.